Listed below are T cell receptor beta chains from one sample, sequenced in a study of tumor-infiltrating lymphocytes in primary liver carcinoma. TCRdb reanalysed the multiplex PCR reads using MiXCR and keeps one entry per CDR3 protein. The table shows around 100,000 distinct CDR3 sequences, with around 63% occurring only once. Sample: liver tumor tissue from sampling region 5. The receptors originated from a woman aged 60 to 75 with primary liver carcinoma and hepatitis B virus infection. The CDR3 runs from the conserved cysteine through the conserved F or W. Fields, in order: clone size, D gene, J gene, V gene, CDR3 protein, CDR3 DNA. D genes are given only for firm matches. Rows give clone size only sometimes, using once, few, many, or a class for an expanded clone.

clone_size: -; d_call: TRBD2; j_call: TRBJ2-3; v_call: TRBV11-2; cdr3_aa: CASSHGLAGPDMQYF; cdr3_nt: TGTGCCAGTAGCCATGGACTAGCGGGCCCAGATATGCAGTATTTT
clone_size: -; d_call: TRBD1; j_call: TRBJ2-1; v_call: TRBV6-2/TRBV6-3; cdr3_aa: CASSHGTGFNEQFF; cdr3_nt: TGTGCCAGCAGTCACGGGACAGGGTTCAATGAGCAATTCTTC
clone_size: -; d_call: -; j_call: TRBJ2-1; v_call: TRBV11-3; cdr3_aa: CANSAGGYIEQFF; cdr3_nt: TGTGCCAACAGTGCCGGTGGCTACATTGAGCAGTTCTTC
clone_size: -; d_call: -; j_call: TRBJ2-5; v_call: TRBV4-2; cdr3_aa: CASGQTGTRNVPETQYF; cdr3_nt: TGTGCTAGCGGCCAAACCGGGACAAGGAATGTCCCAGAGACCCAGTACTTC
clone_size: -; d_call: -; j_call: TRBJ2-2; v_call: TRBV11-2; cdr3_aa: CASSLLAGVPGELIF; cdr3_nt: TGTGCCAGCAGTTTACTTGCAGGGGTTCCCGGAGAGCTGATTTTT
clone_size: -; d_call: -; j_call: TRBJ2-1; v_call: TRBV5-1; cdr3_aa: CASSSLVGGNEQFF; cdr3_nt: TGCGCCAGCAGCTCCCTAGTAGGCGGCAATGAGCAGTTCTTC
clone_size: once; d_call: TRBD1; j_call: TRBJ1-5; v_call: TRBV4-2; cdr3_aa: CASRRRTGDSNQPQHF; cdr3_nt: TGTGCCAGCAGGCGGCGGACAGGGGATAGCAATCAGCCCCAGCATTTT
clone_size: once; d_call: -; j_call: TRBJ1-3; v_call: TRBV7-9; cdr3_aa: CASSLAARAEGNTIYF; cdr3_nt: TGTGCCAGCAGCTTAGCAGCGAGGGCTGAAGGAAACACCATATATTTT
clone_size: -; d_call: -; j_call: TRBJ2-1; v_call: TRBV11-2; cdr3_aa: CASRQVRRETEQFF; cdr3_nt: TGTGCCAGCAGACAGGTTCGGAGGGAAACAGAACAGTTCTTC
clone_size: many; d_call: TRBD1; j_call: TRBJ1-1; v_call: TRBV7-8; cdr3_aa: CASSFQGAGTEAFF; cdr3_nt: TGTGCCAGCAGCTTCCAGGGGGCAGGCACTGAAGCTTTCTTT
clone_size: -; d_call: TRBD1; j_call: TRBJ1-5; v_call: TRBV7-9; cdr3_aa: CASSEWDRSSDQPQHF; cdr3_nt: TGTGCCAGCAGCGAATGGGACAGGAGTTCGGATCAGCCCCAGCATTTT
clone_size: few; d_call: TRBD2; j_call: TRBJ2-7; v_call: TRBV10-3; cdr3_aa: CAIRDPGTTYEQYF; cdr3_nt: TGTGCCATCAGGGACCCCGGGACTACTTACGAGCAGTACTTC
clone_size: -; d_call: TRBD2; j_call: TRBJ2-5; v_call: TRBV6-1; cdr3_aa: CASIGELLLAGGGTQYF; cdr3_nt: TGTGCCAGTATAGGGGAGCTTTTACTAGCGGGAGGGGGGACCCAGTACTTC
clone_size: -; d_call: TRBD1; j_call: TRBJ2-1; v_call: TRBV18; cdr3_aa: CASPPGQGTYNEQFF; cdr3_nt: TGTGCCAGCCCACCGGGACAGGGGACCTACAATGAGCAGTTCTTC
clone_size: -; d_call: TRBD1; j_call: TRBJ2-2; v_call: TRBV29-1; cdr3_aa: CSTRTGAGEPFF; cdr3_nt: TGCAGCACTAGGACAGGGGCCGGGGAGCCGTTTTTT
clone_size: once; d_call: -; j_call: TRBJ2-1; v_call: TRBV11-1; cdr3_aa: CAISLVVQSSYNEQLF; cdr3_nt: TGTGCCATCAGCTTAGTCGTCCAAAGCTCCTACAATGAGCAGCTCTTC
clone_size: -; d_call: TRBD2; j_call: TRBJ2-7; v_call: TRBV7-8; cdr3_aa: CASSLELAGYKEQYF; cdr3_nt: TGTGCCAGCAGTTTAGAACTAGCGGGGTACAAGGAGCAGTACTTC
clone_size: many; d_call: TRBD2; j_call: TRBJ2-2; v_call: TRBV11-2; cdr3_aa: CASSLWVGTSGGPGELFF; cdr3_nt: TGTGCCAGCAGCTTATGGGTGGGGACTAGCGGGGGCCCCGGGGAGCTGTTTTTT
clone_size: many; d_call: TRBD2; j_call: TRBJ2-7; v_call: TRBV6-6; cdr3_aa: CASSGTSGRISHEQYF; cdr3_nt: TGTGCCAGCAGTGGCACTAGCGGGAGAATCTCCCACGAGCAGTACTTC
clone_size: once; d_call: -; j_call: TRBJ2-1; v_call: TRBV11-2; cdr3_aa: CASTATIGRSPNEQFF; cdr3_nt: TGTGCCAGCACAGCCACTATCGGGAGATCTCCTAATGAGCAGTTCTTC
clone_size: -; d_call: -; j_call: TRBJ1-1; v_call: TRBV29-1; cdr3_aa: CSVRDGSNIEAFF; cdr3_nt: TGCAGCGTCCGGGACGGGTCGAACATTGAAGCTTTCTTT
clone_size: -; d_call: -; j_call: TRBJ2-5; v_call: TRBV11-2; cdr3_aa: CASSLRLADYQETQYF; cdr3_nt: TGTGCCAGCAGCTTACGGCTAGCAGACTATCAGGAGACCCAGTACTTC
clone_size: -; d_call: TRBD2; j_call: TRBJ2-5; v_call: TRBV6-2/TRBV6-3; cdr3_aa: CASSWTSGETQYF; cdr3_nt: TGTGCCAGCAGCTGGACTAGCGGAGAGACCCAGTACTTC
clone_size: -; d_call: TRBD2; j_call: TRBJ2-3; v_call: TRBV5-4; cdr3_aa: CANSLAGTSGSRLTDTQYF; cdr3_nt: TGTGCCAACAGCTTGGCGGGGACTAGCGGGAGTCGGCTCACCGATACGCAGTATTTT
clone_size: -; d_call: -; j_call: TRBJ2-1; v_call: TRBV10-3; cdr3_aa: CAIVANGPQGGEQFF; cdr3_nt: TGTGCCATCGTGGCTAACGGGCCTCAGGGCGGTGAGCAGTTCTTC
clone_size: many; d_call: -; j_call: TRBJ2-7; v_call: TRBV5-1; cdr3_aa: CASSLVGSSYEQYF; cdr3_nt: TGCGCCAGCAGCTTGGTCGGCAGTTCCTACGAGCAGTACTTC
clone_size: -; d_call: -; j_call: TRBJ2-2; v_call: TRBV4-1; cdr3_aa: CASSILGLRNTGELFF; cdr3_nt: TGCGCCAGCAGCATACTCGGTTTACGTAACACCGGGGAGCTGTTTTTT
clone_size: -; d_call: TRBD2; j_call: TRBJ2-7; v_call: TRBV29-1; cdr3_aa: CSVDSGNGSYEQYF; cdr3_nt: TGCAGTGTTGATAGCGGGAATGGATCCTACGAGCAGTACTTC
clone_size: -; d_call: TRBD1; j_call: TRBJ1-1; v_call: TRBV19; cdr3_aa: CATSPDSRAGGLNTEAFF; cdr3_nt: TGTGCCACCTCACCTGACAGTCGGGCAGGGGGTCTGAACACTGAAGCTTTCTTT
clone_size: many; d_call: -; j_call: TRBJ2-7; v_call: TRBV10-3; cdr3_aa: CAIRSARDSYEQYF; cdr3_nt: TGTGCCATCCGGTCGGCCAGGGACTCCTACGAGCAGTACTTC